This T cell receptor beta chain is from a study of blood T cells in healthy people across ages. This CDR3 is 15 amino acids long. V was shortened by 5 bases and J by 2 bases, with 15 bases between the two germline ends. The germline V gene has CDR1 SEHNR and CDR2 FQNEAQ (reference sequence). A sample-barcoded 5' primer and a J-beta primer mix were used in a second PCR of about 7 to 12 cycles. The template-switch adaptor, which had 12 random nucleotides, put a tag on each cDNA molecule. TCRdb independently ran MiXCR on the 5' RACE reads; one entry per CDR3 protein. The table has about a million distinct CDR3 sequences, 51% seen once. This clonotype has just a few counts. Total RNA, at least 5 micrograms per sample, was extracted from PBMCs.

This sequence was found in a woman between 55 and 75 years old in good health. The rearrangement uses TRBV7-9 and TRBJ2-5; perhaps TRBD1 as D (6 bases). Material for sequencing was blood. The CDR3 bases are TGTGCCAGCAGCATCAGGGGAATGTGGCAAGAGACCCAGTACTTC. Its translation is CASSIRGMWQETQYF.